The 21 T cell receptor beta chains reported below all come from one sample, sequenced in a study of cytomegalovirus exposure and HLA in healthy donors. The PCR was carried out with 60 Vbeta primers and 13 Jbeta primers. Profiling relied on immunoSEQ multiplex PCR, and the TCRdb table lists in-frame clones only, not all of them. The repertoire holds over 75,000 clones, with less than 80% as singletons. Sequencing was carried out using PBMCs. The origin of the receptors is a young man in good health and CMV-seronegative.

This clone showed up just a few times. V usage is TRBV19 and J usage is TRBJ2-2; 8 bases align to TRBD2. The V gene end was trimmed by 7 bases and the J gene end by 0 bases; junction bases not matched to a gene: 13. CDR3 length: 18 amino acids. Germline assignment: CDR1 LNHDA and CDR2 SQIVND (reference sequence). CDR3 coding DNA: TGTGCCAGTATTAGAGGCGGGGGGAATGCTCCGAACACCGGGGAGCTGTTTTTT. Translated: CASIRGGGNAPNTGELFF.

The V gene is TRBV12-5, the J gene TRBJ1-6, with a possible D match to TRBD1 (5 bases). The CDR3 is made up of 13 amino acids. Trimming pared 7 bases from V and 7 bases from J, leaving 11 bases between. Germline loops: CDR1 LGHNT, CDR2 FRNRAP. CDR3 loop: CASAPGGNSPLHF. CDR3 coding DNA: TGTGCTAGTGCCCCCGGGGGGAATTCACCCCTCCACTTT.

V and J are TRBV6-6 and TRBJ1-6; 9 nucleotides agree with TRBD1. CDR3 length: 16 amino acids. Germline trimming cut 0 bases from V and 9 bases from J; bases unmatched to any gene: 6. Germline V gene lookup returns CDR1 MNHNY and CDR2 SVGAGI (reference sequence). CDR3 protein: CASSYSGQGLVSPLHF. The CDR3 DNA sequence: TGTGCCAGCAGTTACTCGGGACAGGGTCTCGTTTCACCCCTCCACTTT.

This chain connects TRBV9 to TRBJ2-7; perhaps TRBD2 as D (6 bases). Deletions cut 4 bases from V and 3 bases from J, with 17 bases between. The germline gives CDR1 SGDLS, CDR2 YYNGEE. The CDR3 spans 15 residues. The DNA of the CDR3 is TGTGCCAGCAGCCGTCTCGGGACTGATAACTACGAGCAGTACTTC. The encoded protein is CASSRLGTDNYEQYF.

CDR3 sequence: CAWSVWYAGLSRPYEQYF. For the CDR3, the DNA is TGTGCCTGGAGTGTATGGTATGCCGGCCTTTCGAGGCCCTACGAGCAGTACTTC. The chain combines TRBV30 with TRBJ2-7; no firm D call. Trimming shortened V by 0 bases and J by 2 bases, and 23 bases separated the two germline ends. Germline V gene data show CDR1 as GTSNPN and CDR2 as SVGIG (reference sequence). The CDR3 extends over 18 amino acids.

The chain uses TRBV25-1 and TRBJ2-7; D gene uncertain. This CDR3 is built from 16 residues. CDR1 and CDR2 from the germline V gene are MGHDK and SYGVNS. Deletions cut 6 bases from V and 2 bases from J, with 20 bases between. The CDR3 protein is CASSATFTNNPYEQYF. The CDR3 nucleotides are TGTGCCAGCAGCGCGACATTTACCAACAATCCCTACGAGCAGTACTTC.

This rearrangement joins TRBV5-1 to TRBJ2-7, with D tentatively TRBD2 (5 bases). There are 16 residues in the CDR3. The V end was cut by 0 bases, the J end by 0 bases, with 13 bases between. Germline V lookup: CDR1 SGHRS, CDR2 YFSETQ. Here the CDR3 reads CASSLEGRKGSYEQYF. CDR3 nucleotide sequence: TGCGCCAGCAGCTTGGAAGGGAGAAAGGGCTCCTACGAGCAGTACTTC.

This clone has a handful of counts. The CDR3 is CARGQGNNYGYTF. CDR3 coding DNA: TGTGCGCGCGGACAGGGCAACAACTATGGCTACACCTTC. The chain is built from TRBV30 and TRBJ1-2; the match to TRBD1 covers 8 bases. The CDR3 length is 13 residues. Germline CDR1 is GTSNPN and CDR2 is SVGIG (reference sequence).

The rearrangement joins TRBV18 to TRBJ2-7; D unresolved. This CDR3 is 13 amino acids long. The V and J ends lost 3 bases and 2 bases respectively, with 8 bases between them. Germline CDR1 and CDR2: KGHSH and LQKENI. CDR3 nucleotide sequence: TGTGCCAGCTCACCGACGGGTCCCTACGAGCAGTACTTC. This encodes CASSPTGPYEQYF.

This clone was observed a few times. V usage is TRBV5-4 and J usage is TRBJ1-4; a weak D match, TRBD1 (5 bases). The ends were cut back, 0 bases at V and 12 bases at J, with 12 bases in the middle. Germline CDR1 reads SGHNT; CDR2 reads YYREEE (reference sequence). This CDR3 has 13 amino acids. CDR3 loop: CASSLAAGRQLFF. CDR3 nucleotide sequence: TGTGCCAGCAGCTTGGCGGCAGGGCGACAACTGTTTTTT.

This clone was counted a few times. The V gene is TRBV30, the J gene TRBJ1-5, with D possibly matching TRBD1 (6 bases). Trimming removed 3 bases from V and 7 bases from J, with 13 bases in between. Per the germline V gene, CDR1 is GTSNPN and CDR2 is SVGIG (reference sequence). There are 13 residues in the CDR3. The DNA of the CDR3 is TGTGCCTGGAGAGCGGGGACAAACCAGCCCCAGCATTTT. It specifies CAWRAGTNQPQHF.

The V call is TRBV27, the J call TRBJ2-1, with 8 bases identical to TRBD2. V lost 3 bases to trimming and J lost 5 bases; unmatched junction nucleotides: 6. This CDR3 contains 15 residues. CDR1 is MNHEY and CDR2 is SMNVEV in the germline V gene (reference sequence). The CDR3, as DNA: TGTGCCAGCAGTTTGAGGCTAGCGGGCGACAATGAGCAGTTCTTC. Amino acids: CASSLRLAGDNEQFF.

There are a few counts of this clone. The V gene is TRBV6-5, the J gene TRBJ1-4; D gene uncertain. CDR3 length: 13 amino acids. Trimming took 5 bases from V and 4 from J, leaving 8 bases between them. Germline V gene sequence: CDR1 MNHEY, CDR2 SVGAGI. The chain's CDR3 is CASSRVVNEKLFF. The CDR3 nucleotides read TGTGCCAGCAGTCGAGTAGTTAATGAAAAACTGTTTTTT.

This rearrangement joins TRBV4-1 to TRBJ1-1; no clear D. V was shortened by 4 bases and J by 4 bases, with 13 bases between the two germline ends. CDR1 MGHRA and CDR2 YSYEKL come from the germline V gene. The CDR3 loop spans 14 amino acids. The CDR3 protein is CASSLDVEVTEAFF. The CDR3 nucleotides read TGCGCCAGCAGCCTAGACGTCGAGGTCACTGAAGCTTTCTTT.

The V gene is TRBV28, the J gene TRBJ1-1; unclear D gene. CDR1 MDHEN and CDR2 SYDVKM come from the germline V gene. The CDR3 sequence is 14 residues long. V was cut by 6 bases and J by 6 bases, with 17 bases left in between. The CDR3 protein is CASSVIAGRPEAFF. The CDR3 nucleotides read TGTGCCAGCAGCGTCATAGCCGGTAGACCTGAAGCTTTCTTT.

The CDR3 sequence is CASALGLGQGIEQYF. In DNA form, the CDR3 reads TGTGCCAGCGCTTTGGGTCTGGGACAGGGGATCGAGCAGTACTTC. The gene calls are TRBV6-1 and TRBJ2-5; 10 nucleotides agree with TRBD1. The DNA end lines up better with TRBJ2-7; the J call may be wrong. Germline V lookup: CDR1 MNHNS, CDR2 SASEGT. There are 15 residues in the CDR3.

The rearrangement links TRBV9 to TRBJ1-1; D call uncertain. The V gene's germline CDR1 is SGDLS and CDR2 YYNGEE. This CDR3 has 15 amino acids. Trimming left V 4 bases short and J 1 base short, with 14 bases between. CDR3 protein: CASSPNPDSNTEAFF. CDR3 DNA sequence: TGTGCCAGCAGCCCAAATCCCGACTCGAACACTGAAGCTTTCTTT.

The V gene is TRBV10-3, the J gene TRBJ2-7, with 9 bases identical to TRBD1. CDR1 and CDR2 (germline): ENHRY, SYGVKD. This CDR3 region has 13 residues. J gave up 6 bases and V 7 bases, and 7 bases lay outside the gene matches. CDR3 amino acids: CAITGTGYGEQYF. The DNA of the CDR3 is TGTGCCATCACTGGGACAGGGTACGGCGAGCAGTACTTC.

The chain is built from TRBV11-2 and TRBJ1-1; D gene uncertain. Trimming removed 1 base from V and 0 bases from J, with 21 bases in between. Looked up from germline, CDR1 is SGHAT and CDR2 is FQNNGV. This CDR3 comprises 19 residues. The CDR3 protein is CASSLVAGSPGGMNTEAFF. DNA of the CDR3: TGTGCCAGCAGCTTAGTGGCCGGGTCCCCCGGCGGCATGAACACTGAAGCTTTCTTT.

There are a few counts of this clone. The V gene is TRBV2, the J gene TRBJ1-1; D call uncertain. Germline loops: CDR1 SNHLY, CDR2 FYNNEI. Trimming took 5 bases from V and 8 from J, leaving 15 bases between them. CDR3 length equals 13 residues. This CDR3 reads CASSLKERAEAFF. The CDR3 bases are TGTGCCAGCAGTTTGAAAGAGCGGGCCGAAGCTTTCTTT.

Comment on this clone: At one boundary the junction diverges from the germline segment, which might be a read error. V is TRBV7-3 and J is TRBJ2-3; the match to TRBD1 covers 8 bases. The CDR3 is 15 residues long. CDR1 SGHTA and CDR2 FQGTGA come from the germline V gene. The DNA for the CDR3 is TGTCCCAGCAGCTTATCCAGGGGGCCGACAGATACGCAGTATTTT. Translated: CPSSLSRGPTDTQYF.